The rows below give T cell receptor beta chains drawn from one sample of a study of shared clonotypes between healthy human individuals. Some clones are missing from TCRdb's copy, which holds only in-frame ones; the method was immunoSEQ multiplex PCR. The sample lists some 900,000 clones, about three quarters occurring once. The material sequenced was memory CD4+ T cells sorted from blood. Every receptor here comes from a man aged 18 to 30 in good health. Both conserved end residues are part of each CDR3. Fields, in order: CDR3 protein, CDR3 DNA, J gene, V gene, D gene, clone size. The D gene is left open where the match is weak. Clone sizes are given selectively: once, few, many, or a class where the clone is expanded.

CASSLSGTDDPSLHF	TGCGCCAGCAGCTTGTCCGGGACAGACGATCCATCCCTCCACTTT	TRBJ1-6	TRBV5-1	TRBD1	NA
CASSGRLAGVNEQFF	TGTGCCAGCAGTGGGAGACTAGCGGGAGTGAATGAGCAGTTCTTC	TRBJ2-1	TRBV6-5	TRBD2	NA
CASLPTPFGAGGYNEQFF	TGTGCCAGCCTTCCCACCCCCTTTGGGGCGGGGGGTTACAATGAGCAGTTCTTC	TRBJ2-1	TRBV27	TRBD2	NA
CAFGHYGYTF	TGTGCCTTTGGACACTATGGCTACACCTTC	TRBJ1-2	TRBV30	NA	NA
CAISDGVFYEQYF	TGTGCCATCAGTGACGGTGTTTTCTACGAGCAGTACTTC	TRBJ2-7	TRBV10-3	NA	NA
CASSSDYTEAFF	TGTGCCAGCAGCTCGGACTACACTGAAGCTTTCTTT	TRBJ1-1	TRBV5-4	NA	NA
CASRLAGGGNQPQHF	TGTGCCAGCAGGCTGGCAGGCGGGGGCAATCAGCCCCAGCATTTT	TRBJ1-5	TRBV6-1	NA	NA
CASSPGWVLNTEAFF	TGTGCCAGCAGTCCAGGTTGGGTATTGAACACTGAAGCTTTCTTT	TRBJ1-1	TRBV11-2	NA	NA
CASTSGRNSPLHF	TGTGCCAGCACATCGGGCCGGAATTCACCCCTCCACTTT	TRBJ1-6	TRBV2	NA	NA
CAWKFKGGNTIYF	TGTGCCTGGAAATTCAAGGGAGGAAACACCATATATTTT	TRBJ1-3	TRBV30	NA	NA
CASYRQVNTGELFF	TGTGCCAGCTACCGACAGGTGAACACCGGGGAGCTGTTTTTT	TRBJ2-2	TRBV6-6	NA	few
CASSPGLAGSTNTGELFF	TGTGCCAGCAGCCCGGGACTAGCGGGAAGTACGAACACCGGGGAGCTGTTTTTT	TRBJ2-2	TRBV7-6	TRBD2	many
CAWSLPGQGGEKLFF	TGTGCCTGGAGTCTTCCGGGACAGGGTGGCGAAAAACTGTTTTTT	TRBJ1-4	TRBV30	TRBD1	NA
CAISGLAGDEQYF	TGTGCCATCAGTGGACTAGCGGGAGACGAGCAGTACTTC	TRBJ2-7	TRBV10-3	TRBD2	NA
CASSLISGGQGNNEKLFF	TGTGCCAGCAGTTTAATCTCGGGGGGACAGGGGAATAATGAAAAACTGTTTTTT	TRBJ1-4	TRBV28	TRBD1	few
CASSESGRGFYF	TGTGCCAGCAGTGAATCCGGGCGGGGGTTTTACTTC	TRBJ2-7	TRBV25-1	TRBD2	few
CASSLGLAGNYEQYF	TGTGCCAGCAGCTTGGGACTAGCGGGAAACTACGAGCAGTACTTC	TRBJ2-7	TRBV7-2	TRBD2	NA